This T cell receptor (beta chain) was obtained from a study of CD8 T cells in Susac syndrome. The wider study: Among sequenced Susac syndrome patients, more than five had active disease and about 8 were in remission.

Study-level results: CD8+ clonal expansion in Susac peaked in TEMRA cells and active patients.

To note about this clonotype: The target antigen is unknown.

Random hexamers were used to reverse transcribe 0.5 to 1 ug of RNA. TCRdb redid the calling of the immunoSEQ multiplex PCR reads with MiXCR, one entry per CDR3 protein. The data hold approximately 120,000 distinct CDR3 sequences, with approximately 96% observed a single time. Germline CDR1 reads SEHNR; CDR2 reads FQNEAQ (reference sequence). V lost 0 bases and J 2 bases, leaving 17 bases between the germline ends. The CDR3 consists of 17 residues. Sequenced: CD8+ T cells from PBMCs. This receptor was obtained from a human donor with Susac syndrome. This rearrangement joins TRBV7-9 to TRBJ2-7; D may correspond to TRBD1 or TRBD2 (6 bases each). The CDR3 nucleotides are TGTGCCAGCAGCTTAGCGGGTGGGGGGACACTCGCCTACGAGCAGTACTTC. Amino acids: CASSLAGGGTLAYEQYF.